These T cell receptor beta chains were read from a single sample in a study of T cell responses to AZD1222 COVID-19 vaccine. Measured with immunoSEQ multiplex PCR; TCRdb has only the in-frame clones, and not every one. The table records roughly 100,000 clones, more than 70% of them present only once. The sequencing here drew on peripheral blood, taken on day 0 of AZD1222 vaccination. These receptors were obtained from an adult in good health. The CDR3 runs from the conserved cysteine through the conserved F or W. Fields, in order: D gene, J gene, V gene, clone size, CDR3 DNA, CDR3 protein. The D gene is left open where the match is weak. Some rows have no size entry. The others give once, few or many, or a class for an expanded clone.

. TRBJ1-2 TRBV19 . TGTGCCAGTAAGTCGCTCCGGACACATATTAACTATGGCTACACCTTC CASKSLRTHINYGYTF
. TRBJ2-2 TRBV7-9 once TGTGCCAGCAGCTTAGGGGGCGTCGGCGGGGAGCTGTTTTTT CASSLGGVGGELFF
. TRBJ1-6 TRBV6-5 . TGTGCCAGCAGTTTAACAGGGAGTTCACCCCTCCACTTT CASSLTGSSPLHF
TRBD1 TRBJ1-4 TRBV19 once TGTGCCAGTAGTAACCGGGACAGGGGGCGGAGAGAAAAACTGTTTTTT CASSNRDRGRREKLFF
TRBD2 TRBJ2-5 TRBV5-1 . TGCGCCAGCAGCTACCACGGGACTAACCAAGAGACCCAGTACTTC CASSYHGTNQETQYF
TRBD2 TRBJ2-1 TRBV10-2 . TGCGCCAGCAGTACCCGAGGACTAGCGGGACCACAGGAGCAGTTCTTC CASSTRGLAGPQEQFF
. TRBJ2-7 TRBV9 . TGTGCCAGCAGCGCCGACGGGTGGGGTTACGAGCAGTACTTC CASSADGWGYEQYF
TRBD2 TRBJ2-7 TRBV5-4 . TGTGCCAGCAGCACCGGGACTAGCGGGAACGAGCAGTACTTC CASSTGTSGNEQYF
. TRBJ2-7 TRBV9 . TGTGCCAGCAGCGTATGGGGGGCTCCAGGCAACGAGCAGTACTTC CASSVWGAPGNEQYF
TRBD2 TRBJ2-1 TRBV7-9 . TGTGCCAGCAGCTCGCCGGGACTAGCGTCCAATGAGCAGTTCTTC CASSSPGLASNEQFF
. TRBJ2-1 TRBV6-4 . TGTGCCAGCAGTGAAGGACCAGGGACTCACAATGAGCAGTTCTTC CASSEGPGTHNEQFF
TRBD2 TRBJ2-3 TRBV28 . TGTGCCAGCAACCTAGCGGGAGAGGGAGATACGCAGTATTTT CASNLAGEGDTQYF
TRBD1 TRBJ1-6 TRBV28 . TGTGCCACACAGGGGTTTGTCGATAATTCACCCCTCCACTTT CATQGFVDNSPLHF
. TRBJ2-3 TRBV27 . TGTGCCAGCAAAATGAGTAGCACAGATACGCAGTATTTT CASKMSSTDTQYF
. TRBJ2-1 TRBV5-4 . TGTGCCAGCAGCTTGGGCCGTACCGGGTACAATGAGCAGTTCTTC CASSLGRTGYNEQFF
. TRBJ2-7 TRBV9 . TGTGCCAGCAGCGTATCAGGCACCGAAGAGCAGTACTTC CASSVSGTEEQYF
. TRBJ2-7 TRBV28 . TGTGCCAGCAGTCTACAACAGGTTGCCAGCTACGAGCAGTACTTC CASSLQQVASYEQYF
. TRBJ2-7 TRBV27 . TGTGCCAGCAGTTTAAATTGGGCGGGCCCAGTAGAGGACGAGCAGTACTTC CASSLNWAGPVEDEQYF
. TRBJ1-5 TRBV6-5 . TGTGCCAGCAGGGACACCAATAGCAATCAGCCCCAGCATTTT CASRDTNSNQPQHF
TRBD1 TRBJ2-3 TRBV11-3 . TGTGCCAGCAGTTCCCGGGGGACAGGGGGCGAAGATACGCAGTATTTT CASSSRGTGGEDTQYF
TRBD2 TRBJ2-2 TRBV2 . TGTGCCAGCATGGGACTAGCAGCGAACACCGGGGAGCTGTTTTTT CASMGLAANTGELFF
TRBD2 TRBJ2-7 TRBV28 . TGTGCCAGCAGTTTATCCGGGTCGGGACTAGCGGGGATCTACGAGCAGTACTTC CASSLSGSGLAGIYEQYF
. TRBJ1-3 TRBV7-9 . TGTGCCAGCAGCTTAGAACCTGGGGGAAACACCATATATTTT CASSLEPGGNTIYF
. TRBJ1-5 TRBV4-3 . TGCGCCAGCAGCCAATACGGCAATCAGCCCCAGCATTTT CASSQYGNQPQHF
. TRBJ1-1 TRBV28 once TGTGCCAGCAGCAATTCTCGGACACCACTGGGAGCTTTCTTT CASSNSRTPLGAFF
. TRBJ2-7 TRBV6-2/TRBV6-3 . TGTGCCAGCAGTTCCGGGACTCAGAACTACGAGCAGTACTTC CASSSGTQNYEQYF
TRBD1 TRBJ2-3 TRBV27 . TGTGCCAGCAGTCAACAGGGGTCCACGCTTCTCGGGACAGATACGCAGTATTTT CASSQQGSTLLGTDTQYF
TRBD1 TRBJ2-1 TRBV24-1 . TGTGCCACCAGTGACCGCGGACAGGGTGCGGATGAGCAGTTCTTC CATSDRGQGADEQFF
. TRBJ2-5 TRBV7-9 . TGTGCCAGCAGCTTAGGGTCCCGACTCGGGGAGACCCAGTACTTC CASSLGSRLGETQYF
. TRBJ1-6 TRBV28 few TGTGCCAGCGAGGGCGGGGGCCGGCCCCTCCACTTT CASEGGGRPLHF
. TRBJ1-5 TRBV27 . TGTGCCAGCAGTCCCCTCGATTCGATGGATCAGCCCCAGCATTTT CASSPLDSMDQPQHF
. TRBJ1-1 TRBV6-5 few TGTGCCAGCAGTTACACCAGCAGGGTGAACACTGAAGCTTTCTTT CASSYTSRVNTEAFF
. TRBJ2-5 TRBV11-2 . TGTGCCAGCAGCCCGCAGGCTGCCCAAGAGACCCAGTACTTC CASSPQAAQETQYF
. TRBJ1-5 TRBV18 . TGTGCCAGCTCACCGTCGGAAAACCAGCCCCAGCATTTT CASSPSENQPQHF
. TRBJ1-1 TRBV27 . TGTGCCAGCAGTTTGGTCAGAAAGAACACTGAAGCTTTCTTT CASSLVRKNTEAFF
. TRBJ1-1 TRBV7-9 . TGTGCCAGCAGCTTATTAGGGGCAGGGGACACTGAAGCTTTCTTT CASSLLGAGDTEAFF
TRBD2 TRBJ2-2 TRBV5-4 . TGTGCCAGCAGCTTGGCCCTGACTAGCTCATACACCGGGGAGCTGTTTTTT CASSLALTSSYTGELFF
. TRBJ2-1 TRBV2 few TGTGCCAGCAGTGTACATTCGGCGTACCTCCCTCCGGGCAATGAGCAGTTCTTC CASSVHSAYLPPGNEQFF
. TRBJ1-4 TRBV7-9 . TGTGCCAGCAGCTTACAGGGGAATGAAAAACTGTTTTTT CASSLQGNEKLFF
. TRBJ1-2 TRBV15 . TGTGCCACCAGCAGAGAATCGTCAGGGGAGGGCTACACCTTC CATSRESSGEGYTF
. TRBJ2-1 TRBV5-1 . TGCGCCAGCAGCTTGGGGACTTCCCTAAATGAGCAGTTCTTC CASSLGTSLNEQFF
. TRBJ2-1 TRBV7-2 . TGTGCCAGCAGCGCCGGGCAGAGCTCCTACAATGAGCAGTTCTTC CASSAGQSSYNEQFF
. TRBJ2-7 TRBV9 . TGTGCCAGCAGCGTAGCTGCGTCAGTCTACGAGCAGTACTTC CASSVAASVYEQYF
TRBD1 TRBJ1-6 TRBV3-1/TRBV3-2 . TGTGCCAGCAGCCCCTCCGACAGGGGGCGAGGTTCACCCCTCCACTTT CASSPSDRGRGSPLHF
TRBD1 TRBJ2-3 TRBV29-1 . TGCAGCGTTGATAAGGGACAGACAATCACAGATACGCAGTATTTT CSVDKGQTITDTQYF
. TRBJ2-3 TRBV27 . TGTGCCAGCAGTTCGTTAAGCGGGTTCACAGATACGCAGTATTTT CASSSLSGFTDTQYF
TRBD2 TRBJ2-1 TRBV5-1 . TGCGCCAGCAGCTCGCCGGGACTAGCGGGAAACTATGAGCAGTTCTTC CASSSPGLAGNYEQFF
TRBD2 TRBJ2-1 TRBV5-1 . TGCGCCAGCAGCGAGGGACTAAGAAGTAACAATGAGCAGTTCTTC CASSEGLRSNNEQFF
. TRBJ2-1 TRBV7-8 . TGTGCCAGCAGCTTCGGGACTCTGAGGAATGAGCAGTTCTTC CASSFGTLRNEQFF
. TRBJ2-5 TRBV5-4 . TGTGCCAGCAGCTTCGGGGGTTTGGAGACCCAGTACTTC CASSFGGLETQYF
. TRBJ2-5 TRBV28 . TGTGCCAGCAGCGCCGCGGACCAAGAGACCCAGTACTTC CASSAADQETQYF
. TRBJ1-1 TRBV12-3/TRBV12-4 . TGTGCCAGCAGTCTGGACAGCCGGGCTTTCTTT CASSLDSRAFF
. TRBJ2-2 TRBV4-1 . TGCGCCAGCAGCCCGTTCGCGAACACCGGGGAGCTGTTTTTT CASSPFANTGELFF
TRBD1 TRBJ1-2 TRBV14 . TGTGCCAGCAGCCCCAGGGGGCATAGTGGCTACACCTTC CASSPRGHSGYTF
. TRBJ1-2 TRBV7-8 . TGTGCCAGCAGCTCCAGTGGTAGACAGAACTATGGCTACACCTTC CASSSSGRQNYGYTF
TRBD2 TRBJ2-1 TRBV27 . TGTGCCAGCAGCTCTAGTAGCGGGAGAGTCTACAATGAGCAGTTCTTC CASSSSSGRVYNEQFF
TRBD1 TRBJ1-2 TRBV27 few TGTGCCAGCAGTTTATCGACAGGGTTCGGCTACACCTTC CASSLSTGFGYTF
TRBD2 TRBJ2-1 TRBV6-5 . TGTGCCAGCAGTTCCGGGACTAGCGGGACCCATGAGCAGTTCTTC CASSSGTSGTHEQFF
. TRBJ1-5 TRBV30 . TGTGCCTGGGCACACTCCGGCCTTCAGCCCCAGCATTTT CAWAHSGLQPQHF
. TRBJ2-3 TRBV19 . TGTGCCAGTAGACTAAACCCGGGGACAGATACGCAGTATTTT CASRLNPGTDTQYF